The entry that follows covers one T cell receptor beta chain sequence. This clonotype appeared a few times. Its antigen specificity is not known. Base qualities are missing; no much larger clone stands one base away. The sample comes from a study of CD8 T cells in ankylosing spondylitis (dated by TCRdb to the late 2010s). For the study in its entirety: The study set out to find disease-linked TCR variants by profiling T cell receptor beta repertoires in ankylosing spondylitis patients and healthy donors. In total, the full study cohort was made up of approximately 99 healthy donors and 25 to 30 ankylosing spondylitis patients. Samples of peripheral blood were taken, and for ankylosing spondylitis patients, synovial fluid was collected as well.

Broad study findings and their caveats: A TCR beta motif made up of eight highly homologous amino acid variants appeared to be characteristic of blood from ankylosing spondylitis patients. According to the report, matched synovial fluid samples from ankylosing spondylitis patients were significantly enriched for the disease-linked clones. Some TCR beta motif variants had previously been reported in synovial fluid and blood of reactive arthritis patients, which suggested common disease-initiation mechanisms. The disease-linked clones had a CD8+ phenotype and were found at relatively low frequencies in peripheral blood.

The CDR3 runs 16 residues from the cysteine to the phenylalanine. This entry keeps only the CDR3 DNA: 48 bases, framed from base 1. Trimming removed 4 bases from V and 2 bases from J, leaving 20 bases between the germline ends. CDR1 and CDR2 are read off the germline V gene as SQVTM and ANQGSEA. This sample was sequenced with an Illumina HiSeq 2500. Quantitative 5'-RACE with molecular barcodes was used to prepare TCR beta libraries. The authors' analysis ran thus. Disease-linked TCR variants were identified with a new computational method built on a probabilistic model of VDJ rearrangement. TCRdb trimmed the raw reads at Q25, called clones with MiXCR and kept productive beta chains. A single entry per CDR3 protein holds the most common genes and DNA from its merged rows. These V and J calls derive from TCRdb rather than the authors' analysis. Present in this sample are roughly 700,000 distinct CDR3 sequences, around a fifth of which were seen just once. The ten largest make up under 20% of the sample.

Sequenced material: blood, either unsorted or a sorted T cell fraction (not recorded which). The clonotype comes from a male donor with ankylosing spondylitis. The sequence is built from TRBV29-1 and TRBJ1-2; 5 matching bases give a weak D call of TRBD1. The bases read TGCAGCGTTGTCGGTCAGGGAAGCCATTACAACTATGGCTACACCTTC. Protein translation: CSVVGQGSHYNYGYTF.